Described below is a single T cell receptor (beta chain) sequence and its context. At one end, the junction sequence differs from germline, possibly due to a read error. In the source study's methods: Amplification of reference gene primers was used by the study to estimate nucleated cell counts. Profiled with immunoSEQ multiplex PCR; TCRdb holds only in-frame clones, not every one. The V and J calls and clone size were taken over from that table, and D and trimming were inferred from the DNA. Counted here are around 100,000 clones, roughly nine tenths occurring once; the ten biggest clones make up 17%. These data originate in a study of blood T cell repertoires in COVID-19. Study-level information: Sites across the United States, Italy and Spain contributed samples from acute and convalescent COVID-19. T cells, B-cell-depleted T cells, or PBMCs supplied cDNA or gDNA.

CDR3 length: 17 amino acids. In germline, CDR1 is ENHRY, CDR2 SYGVKD. Sequences were obtained from peripheral blood. The V gene is TRBV10-3, the J gene TRBJ1-5; no clear D gene. The source of this sequence is a man over 45 with acute or convalescent COVID-19. The chain's CDR3 is CAIRTTGSPYSNQLQHF. The CDR3 nucleotides are TGTGCCATCAGAACGACCGGGAGCCCTTATAGCAATCAGCTCCAGCATTTT.